Below are 31 T cell receptor beta chains sequenced from a single sample in a study of T cell responses to AZD1222 COVID-19 vaccine. Only in-frame clones appear in the TCRdb table, and some are missing; sequencing was by immunoSEQ multiplex PCR. The sample carries approximately 150,000 clones, roughly 87% recorded once. The sample was peripheral blood, taken 28 days after the second AZD1222 dose. All receptors come from an adult who received the AZD1222 COVID-19 vaccine.

Remarks on this clone: The sample contains more than one DNA sequence encoding this CDR3. The chain recombines TRBV27 with TRBJ2-1; D not certain. Germline CDR1 reads MNHEY; CDR2 reads SMNVEV (reference sequence). CDR3 length: 14 residues. Deletions cut 0 bases from V and 4 bases from J, with 7 bases between. The CDR3 here is CASSLSLAYNEQFF. CDR3 in DNA: TGTGCCAGCAGTTTATCGCTCGCTTACAATGAGCAGTTCTTC.

The J gene is TRBJ1-6, the V gene TRBV9, with TRBD1 as a possible D gene (6 bases). Deletions cut 3 bases from V and 9 bases from J, with 13 bases between. Germline CDR1 and CDR2: SGDLS and YYNGEE. This CDR3 region has 14 residues. The CDR3 coding sequence is TGTGCCAGCAGCGGGACTACAGGGCTTTCACCCCTCCACTTT. Translating it yields CASSGTTGLSPLHF. Together with reference TRBV9 and TRBJ1-6, the CDR3 gives the full variable domain: DSGVTQTPKHLITATGQRVTLRCSPRSGDLSVYWYQQSLDQGLQFLIQYYNGEERAKGNILERFSAQQFPDLHSELNLSSLELGDSALYFCASSGTTGLSPLHFGNGTRLTVT.

The gene calls are TRBV7-8 and TRBJ2-6, with D unresolved. CDR1 is SGHVS and CDR2 is FQNEAQ in the germline V gene. V dropped 10 bases and J dropped 2 bases, with 9 bases sitting between them. The CDR3 runs to 13 residues. The CDR3 sequence: CATGGTGANVLTF. In DNA form, the CDR3 reads TGTGCCACCGGTGGAACTGGGGCCAACGTCCTGACTTTC.

J is TRBJ1-1 and V is TRBV28, with D unresolved. The V end was cut by 5 bases, the J end by 2 bases, with 12 bases between. The germline V gene has CDR1 MDHEN and CDR2 SYDVKM. The CDR3 loop spans 14 amino acids. The CDR3 region has the DNA TGTGCCAGCAGTAAACAGATCGGCAACACTGAAGCTTTCTTT. It encodes CASSKQIGNTEAFF.

The gene calls are TRBV27 and TRBJ2-3, with 8 bases fitting TRBD2. Trimming removed 3 bases from V and 2 bases from J; junction bases left unmatched: 7. CDR1 is MNHEY and CDR2 is SMNVEV in the germline V gene (reference sequence). The CDR3 has 16 amino acids. The CDR3 nucleotides read TGTGCCAGCAGTTTTTTCGGGAGGGAGTCCACAGATACGCAGTATTTT. Its protein is CASSFFGRESTDTQYF.

This rearrangement joins TRBV5-1 to TRBJ2-7; TRBD2 matches 9 bases. The CDR3 is 19 residues long. The trim removed 2 bases at V and 2 bases at J, leaving 17 bases unmatched. Germline assignment: CDR1 SGHRS and CDR2 YFSETQ. The CDR3: CASSFVPGLATRDAYEQYF. The CDR3 nucleotides read TGCGCCAGCAGCTTTGTGCCGGGACTAGCAACAAGGGATGCCTACGAGCAGTACTTC.

The chain is built from TRBV29-1 and TRBJ2-1; 9 positions agree with TRBD1. Per the germline V gene, CDR1 is SQVTM and CDR2 is ANQGSEA. The CDR3 spans 14 residues. The trim removed 5 bases at V and 5 bases at J, leaving 7 bases unmatched. CDR3 protein: CSVLLDRGNNEQFF. CDR3 DNA: TGCAGCGTTTTGTTGGACAGGGGAAACAATGAGCAGTTCTTC.

The CDR3 DNA reads TGTGCCAGCAGCGAGGGATTGTGGGATGAGCAGTTCTTC. It is translated as CASSEGLWDEQFF. The chain carries TRBV2 and TRBJ2-1, with a weak D call TRBD2 (5 bases). The germline V and J ends were trimmed by 6 bases and 8 bases, with 14 bases remaining between them. The CDR3 runs to 13 residues. The germline V gene has CDR1 SNHLY and CDR2 FYNNEI.

The rearrangement joins TRBV5-1 to TRBJ2-7, with 8 bases matching TRBD2. The CDR3 has 15 residues. The V gene end was trimmed by 4 bases and the J gene end by 5 bases; junction bases not matched to a gene: 11. Germline-derived CDR1 and CDR2 are SGHRS and YFSETQ. Here the CDR3 reads CASSPGLEIDHEQYF. In DNA form, the CDR3 reads TGCGCCAGCAGCCCGGGACTAGAAATCGACCACGAGCAGTACTTC.

The chain combines TRBV28 with TRBJ2-1, with D possibly matching TRBD1 (6 bases). V was shortened by 7 bases and J by 0 bases, with 16 bases between the two germline ends. There are 16 residues in the CDR3. Germline lookup yields CDR1 MDHEN and CDR2 SYDVKM. CDR3 in amino acids: CASKGPDRFSYNEQFF. CDR3 nucleotide sequence: TGTGCCAGCAAGGGACCCGACAGGTTCTCCTACAATGAGCAGTTCTTC.

The chain is built from TRBV6-1 and TRBJ1-5, with 7 bases fitting TRBD1. The CDR3 is 15 amino acids. The J segment lost 1 base and the V segment lost 3 bases, leaving 3 bases of the junction unmatched. Germline V gives CDR1 MNHNS, CDR2 SASEGT. CDR3 region: CASSDLTGSNQPQHF. For the CDR3, the DNA is TGTGCCAGCAGTGACCTGACAGGGAGCAATCAGCCCCAGCATTTT.

The rearrangement joins TRBV27 to TRBJ1-2; unclear D gene. Germline loops: CDR1 MNHEY, CDR2 SMNVEV (reference sequence). The V and J ends lost 6 bases and 5 bases respectively, with 22 bases between them. The CDR3 runs 16 residues. The CDR3 region is CASSPDRAPISYGYTF. For the CDR3, the DNA is TGTGCCAGCAGCCCGGACCGGGCCCCCATATCTTATGGCTACACCTTC.

This clone has only one observation. The rearrangement joins TRBV13 to TRBJ1-1; 7 bases are a match to TRBD1. V was pared by 3 bases and J by 7 bases, with 5 bases of the junction left unmatched. The CDR3 has 13 amino acids. In germline, CDR1 is PRHDT, CDR2 FYEKMQ (reference sequence). The CDR3 region is CASSFGTELEAFF. Written as DNA, the CDR3 is TGTGCCAGCAGCTTTGGGACAGAGCTTGAAGCTTTCTTT.

The rearrangement links TRBV7-3 to TRBJ1-1, with TRBD1 matching over 7 bases. The CDR3 is made up of 14 amino acids. The J segment lost 0 bases and the V segment lost 5 bases, leaving 3 bases of the junction unmatched. The germline gives CDR1 SGHTA, CDR2 FQGTGA. As DNA, the CDR3 is TGTGCCAGCAGCCTGACAGGGATGAACACTGAAGCTTTCTTT. This encodes CASSLTGMNTEAFF.

The chain uses TRBV10-3 and TRBJ1-4; D remains ambiguous. CDR1 is ENHRY, CDR2 SYGVKD, per germline. The CDR3 runs to 13 residues. V was pared by 6 bases and J by 6 bases, with 11 bases between. The CDR3: CAISLTEDEKLFF. The CDR3 DNA sequence: TGTGCCATCAGCCTAACAGAGGATGAAAAACTGTTTTTT.

The V and J genes are TRBV4-2 and TRBJ1-4, with D perhaps matching TRBD1 (6 bases). The CDR3 runs to 15 residues. Germline CDR1 is LGHNA and CDR2 is YNFKEQ. With 0 bases removed from V and 7 bases from J, the gap between germline ends came to 12 bases. CDR3 bases: TGTGCCAGCAGCCAAGAACGGGGGCGGGCTGAAAAACTGTTTTTT. This sequence encodes CASSQERGRAEKLFF.

This chain uses TRBV12-3 or TRBV12-4 with TRBJ2-1, with 10 bases lining up with TRBD1. This CDR3 is 13 amino acids long. V shed 6 bases and J 8 bases; nucleotides not matched to a gene: 4. In nucleotides, the CDR3 is TGTGCCAGCAGACGGACAGGGGGGGATGAGCAGTTCTTC. As protein: CASRRTGGDEQFF.

Turning to this clone: A junction end diverges from the germline sequence, so it may reflect a read error. The chain couples TRBV7-7 to TRBJ2-5; TRBD2 is a possible D gene (5 bases). CDR3 length: 17 residues. Germline CDR1 and CDR2: SSHAT and FNYEAQ (reference sequence). CDR3 nucleotides: TGTGCTAGCAGCTTGGGATTTCGGGGTGGAGAACAAGAGACCCAGTACTTC. Protein: CASSLGFRGGEQETQYF.

This clone showed up just once. This chain connects TRBV28 to TRBJ1-4; D is unclear. V was cut by 6 bases and J by 5 bases, with 19 bases left in between. The CDR3 sequence is 16 residues long. Germline V gives CDR1 MDHEN, CDR2 SYDVKM. The CDR3 loop reads CASSPTPSRSNEKLFF. The CDR3 DNA is TGTGCCAGCAGCCCCACCCCTAGTAGGAGCAATGAAAAACTGTTTTTT.

The chain has TRBV18 and TRBJ1-1; no reliable D call. This CDR3 has 13 residues. Trimming shortened V by 5 bases and J by 1 base, and 8 bases separated the two germline ends. From germline, CDR1 is KGHSH and CDR2 LQKENI. In DNA, the CDR3 is TGTGCCAGCTCAGTCGGAGGGAACACTGAAGCTTTCTTT. This gives the protein CASSVGGNTEAFF.

V gene TRBV18 combines with J gene TRBJ1-1; no clear D gene. Germline CDR1 reads KGHSH; CDR2 reads LQKENI. With 2 bases removed from V and 4 bases from J, the gap between germline ends came to 14 bases. This CDR3 has 15 amino acids. Here the CDR3 DNA reads TGTGCCAGCTCACCAGGGTCCCTATTTGTCACTGAAGCTTTCTTT. Its protein is CASSPGSLFVTEAFF.

The chain links TRBV28 to TRBJ2-2; D is perhaps TRBD1 (6 bases). The germline gives CDR1 MDHEN, CDR2 SYDVKM. Trimming removed 3 bases at V and 5 bases at J, with 16 bases between. The CDR3 is 16 residues long. The CDR3 DNA follows: TGTGCCAGCAGTTTCCCCGACCGGGACATAACCGGGGAGCTGTTTTTT. Amino acid sequence: CASSFPDRDITGELFF.

This sequence joins TRBV24-1 and TRBJ2-3; the D gene is possibly TRBD1 (5 bases). Per germline, CDR1 KGHDR and CDR2 SFDVKD. The CDR3 extends over 17 amino acids. V dropped 5 bases and J dropped 2 bases, with 19 bases sitting between them. In DNA form, the CDR3 reads TGTGCCACCAGTGGCGCTTTGGGGCATTACTCCACAGATACGCAGTATTTT. This encodes CATSGALGHYSTDTQYF.

This rearrangement joins TRBV28 to TRBJ1-5; a weak D match, TRBD1 (6 bases). CDR3 length: 17 residues. The V end was cut by 5 bases, the J end by 7 bases, with 24 bases between. Germline CDR1 is MDHEN and CDR2 is SYDVKM. The CDR3 nucleotides are TGTGCCAGCAGTGGGCGGGGGGGGCAGACCGGCTTACAGCCCCAGCATTTT. Protein: CASSGRGGQTGLQPQHF.

This clone was found a few times. The chain is built from TRBV5-1 and TRBJ1-2, with 7 bases that match TRBD1. The CDR3 sequence is 15 residues long. Germline CDR1 is SGHRS and CDR2 is YFSETQ. The junction had 8 bases not matched to a gene; V was cut back by 0 bases and J by 6 bases. The CDR3 protein is CASSLVQGVNNGYTF. The DNA for the CDR3 is TGCGCCAGCAGCTTGGTGCAGGGGGTAAATAATGGCTACACCTTC.

The chain has TRBV7-8 and TRBJ1-1, with D hard to call. The CDR3 is 14 residues long. Germline V gene lookup returns CDR1 SGHVS and CDR2 FQNEAQ. Trimming stripped 5 bases from V and 3 bases from J, with 13 bases between. The CDR3 nucleotides are TGTGCCAGCAGCCCCCCCCCAGCCGACACTGAAGCTTTCTTT. Translated, it gives CASSPPPADTEAFF.

The CDR3, as DNA: TGCGCCAGCAGCTTGGGCAGTCTAGCGAGATCCTACAATGAGCAGTTCTTC. Its translation is CASSLGSLARSYNEQFF. This chain joins TRBV5-1 and TRBJ2-1; TRBD2 is a possible D gene (6 bases). CDR3 length: 17 residues. Germline V gives CDR1 SGHRS, CDR2 YFSETQ. The ends were cut back, 0 bases at V and 1 base at J, with 14 bases in the middle.

The chain has TRBV10-3 and TRBJ2-1; no definite D call. V gave up 5 bases and J gave up 1 base, with 3 bases separating them. Germline V gene sequence: CDR1 ENHRY, CDR2 SYGVKD. The CDR3 runs to 12 residues. This chain's CDR3 is CAISPSYNEQFF. The CDR3 DNA is TGTGCCATCAGTCCTTCCTACAATGAGCAGTTCTTC.

The V and J genes are TRBV5-1 and TRBJ2-3; 13 bases map to TRBD2. Germline CDR1 is SGHRS and CDR2 is YFSETQ. The CDR3 has 16 amino acids. V dropped 5 bases and J dropped 5; count of bases not matched to a gene: 8. The CDR3 loop is CASSWTSGSFGDTQYF. CDR3 nucleotides: TGCGCCAGCAGTTGGACTAGCGGGAGTTTTGGAGATACGCAGTATTTT.

This clone came up once. This rearrangement joins TRBV28 to TRBJ2-7; TRBD1 matches 8 bases. The CDR3 extends over 14 amino acids. After removal of 6 bases from V and 0 bases from J, the junction contained 4 bases not matched to a gene. Germline loops: CDR1 MDHEN, CDR2 SYDVKM. CDR3 in DNA: TGTGCCAGCAGACGGGACAGGAGCTCCTACGAGCAGTACTTC. Protein: CASRRDRSSYEQYF.

The rearrangement uses TRBV5-1 and TRBJ2-1, with a tentative D call TRBD2 (6 bases). The CDR3 totals 16 residues. In germline, CDR1 is SGHRS, CDR2 YFSETQ. The V end lost 6 bases, the J end lost 2 bases, and 18 bases lay between the germline ends. The chain's CDR3 is CASTGSGLPTYNEQFF. The CDR3 DNA is TGCGCCAGCACGGGATCGGGACTTCCAACCTACAATGAGCAGTTCTTC.